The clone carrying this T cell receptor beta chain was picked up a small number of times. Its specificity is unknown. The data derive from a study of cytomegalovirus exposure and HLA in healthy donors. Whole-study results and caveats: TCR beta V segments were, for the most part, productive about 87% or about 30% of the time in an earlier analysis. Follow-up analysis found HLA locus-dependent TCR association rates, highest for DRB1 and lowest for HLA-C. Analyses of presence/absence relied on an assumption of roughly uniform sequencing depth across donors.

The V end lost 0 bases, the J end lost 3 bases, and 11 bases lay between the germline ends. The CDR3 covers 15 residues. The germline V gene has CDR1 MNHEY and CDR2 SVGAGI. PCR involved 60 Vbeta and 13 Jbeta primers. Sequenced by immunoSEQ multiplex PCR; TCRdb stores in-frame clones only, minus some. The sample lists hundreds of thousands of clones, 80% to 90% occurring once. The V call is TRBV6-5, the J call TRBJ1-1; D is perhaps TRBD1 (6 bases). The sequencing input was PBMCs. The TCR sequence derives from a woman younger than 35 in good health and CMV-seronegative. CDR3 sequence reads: CASSYSGGLDTEAFF. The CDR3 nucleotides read TGTGCCAGCAGTTACTCGGGGGGGCTGGACACTGAAGCTTTCTTT.